Listed below are T cell receptor beta chains from one sample, sequenced in a study of cytomegalovirus exposure and HLA in healthy donors. Clones were sequenced by immunoSEQ multiplex PCR, and TCRdb holds only the in-frame ones, with some missing. The table has approximately 200,000 clones, 65% to 85% seen once; the top ten hold 1.6%. The material sequenced was PBMCs. These TCRs come from a woman between 18 and 30 years old in good health and CMV-seronegative. Each CDR3 is given with its conserved first and last residue. A D gene is named only where the DNA matches it firmly. Clone sizes are given selectively: once, few, many, or a class where the clone is expanded.

v_call: TRBV14; clone_size: -; j_call: TRBJ2-5; d_call: TRBD1; cdr3_aa: CASSQRQGAISQTQYF; cdr3_nt: TGTGCCAGCAGCCAGCGACAGGGGGCTATATCCCAGACCCAGTACTTC
v_call: TRBV27; clone_size: -; j_call: TRBJ1-5; d_call: -; cdr3_aa: CASSPQTNQPQHF; cdr3_nt: TGTGCCAGCAGTCCCCAGACAAATCAGCCCCAGCATTTT
v_call: TRBV6-1; clone_size: few; j_call: TRBJ2-1; d_call: -; cdr3_aa: CASITQGEQFF; cdr3_nt: TGTGCCAGCATCACCCAGGGGGAGCAGTTCTTC
v_call: TRBV27; clone_size: -; j_call: TRBJ1-4; d_call: -; cdr3_aa: CASSFARSATNEKLFF; cdr3_nt: TGTGCCAGCAGTTTTGCCCGCTCAGCAACTAATGAAAAACTGTTTTTT
v_call: TRBV5-6; clone_size: -; j_call: TRBJ2-1; d_call: TRBD2; cdr3_aa: CASSFLAGVHNEQFF; cdr3_nt: TGTGCCAGCAGCTTCCTAGCGGGGGTCCACAATGAGCAGTTCTTC
v_call: TRBV9; clone_size: -; j_call: TRBJ1-6; d_call: TRBD1; cdr3_aa: CASSVGGTGNSPLHF; cdr3_nt: TGTGCCAGCAGCGTAGGCGGGACAGGGAATTCACCCCTCCACTTT
v_call: TRBV19; clone_size: -; j_call: TRBJ2-7; d_call: TRBD1; cdr3_aa: CASSITGQAYSYEQYF; cdr3_nt: TGTGCCAGTAGTATAACCGGACAGGCGTATTCCTACGAGCAGTACTTC
v_call: TRBV19; clone_size: -; j_call: TRBJ1-1; d_call: -; cdr3_aa: CASSIGQNTEAFF; cdr3_nt: TGTGCCAGTAGTATAGGACAGAACACTGAAGCTTTCTTT
v_call: TRBV10-3; clone_size: -; j_call: TRBJ2-7; d_call: TRBD1; cdr3_aa: CAISPTGSSYEQYF; cdr3_nt: TGTGCCATCAGTCCGACAGGGAGCTCCTACGAGCAGTACTTC
v_call: TRBV28; clone_size: -; j_call: TRBJ1-5; d_call: -; cdr3_aa: CASNTLRTEGNQPQHF; cdr3_nt: TGTGCATCAAATACCCTTAGGACAGAGGGGAATCAGCCCCAGCATTTT
v_call: TRBV7-9; clone_size: -; j_call: TRBJ1-1; d_call: TRBD1; cdr3_aa: CASSSPGQGAPAFF; cdr3_nt: TGTGCCAGCAGCTCTCCGGGACAGGGAGCTCCAGCTTTCTTT
v_call: TRBV5-1; clone_size: -; j_call: TRBJ1-3; d_call: -; cdr3_aa: CASSLKGESGNTIYF; cdr3_nt: TGCGCCAGCAGCTTGAAGGGGGAGTCTGGAAACACCATATATTTT
v_call: TRBV6-5; clone_size: -; j_call: TRBJ2-5; d_call: TRBD2; cdr3_aa: CASSYSTSGKETQYF; cdr3_nt: TGTGCCAGCAGTTACTCGACTAGCGGGAAAGAGACCCAGTACTTC
v_call: TRBV28; clone_size: -; j_call: TRBJ2-7; d_call: -; cdr3_aa: CASREGLGEQYF; cdr3_nt: TGTGCCAGCAGGGAGGGGTTAGGTGAGCAGTACTTC
v_call: TRBV5-1; clone_size: -; j_call: TRBJ2-3; d_call: TRBD1; cdr3_aa: CASTAPGQGWDTQYF; cdr3_nt: TGCGCCAGCACCGCCCCGGGACAGGGATGGGATACGCAGTATTTT
v_call: TRBV28; clone_size: -; j_call: TRBJ2-7; d_call: TRBD1; cdr3_aa: CASSQSGTGVNFDEQYF; cdr3_nt: TGTGCCAGCAGTCAATCCGGGACAGGGGTTAATTTCGACGAGCAGTACTTC
v_call: TRBV2; clone_size: -; j_call: TRBJ2-1; d_call: TRBD2; cdr3_aa: CASRNRTSGGASGQFF; cdr3_nt: TGTGCCAGCAGAAATAGGACTAGCGGGGGGGCAAGTGGGCAGTTCTTC
v_call: TRBV29-1; clone_size: few; j_call: TRBJ1-2; d_call: TRBD1; cdr3_aa: CSVTGTGSDYGYTF; cdr3_nt: TGCAGCGTAACCGGGACAGGGTCCGACTATGGCTACACCTTC
v_call: TRBV30; clone_size: -; j_call: TRBJ1-2; d_call: -; cdr3_aa: CAWAAGGPFNYGYTF; cdr3_nt: TGTGCCTGGGCAGCGGGGGGCCCCTTTAACTATGGCTACACCTTC
v_call: TRBV6-1; clone_size: -; j_call: TRBJ2-3; d_call: -; cdr3_aa: CASSDLGSSRGAQDTQYF; cdr3_nt: TGTGCCAGCAGTGATCTGGGGAGTTCTCGGGGGGCACAAGATACGCAGTATTTT
v_call: TRBV9; clone_size: -; j_call: TRBJ1-1; d_call: -; cdr3_aa: CASSVGRGSEAFF; cdr3_nt: TGTGCCAGCAGCGTAGGTCGAGGGTCTGAAGCTTTCTTT
v_call: TRBV15; clone_size: -; j_call: TRBJ1-5; d_call: -; cdr3_aa: CATRAGSNQPQHF; cdr3_nt: TGTGCCACCAGAGCCGGGAGCAATCAGCCCCAGCATTTT
v_call: TRBV5-1; clone_size: once; j_call: TRBJ2-1; d_call: TRBD1; cdr3_aa: CASSPGQGARNEQFF; cdr3_nt: TGCGCCAGCAGCCCCGGACAGGGGGCTCGGAATGAGCAGTTCTTC
v_call: TRBV2; clone_size: -; j_call: TRBJ2-6; d_call: -; cdr3_aa: CASGGFGGATSGANVLTF; cdr3_nt: TGTGCCAGCGGGGGTTTTGGGGGGGCGACTTCTGGGGCCAACGTCCTGACTTTC
v_call: TRBV7-8; clone_size: -; j_call: TRBJ2-1; d_call: -; cdr3_aa: CASSTRTESYNEQFF; cdr3_nt: TGTGCCAGCAGCACACGGACAGAGTCCTACAATGAGCAGTTCTTC
v_call: TRBV29-1; clone_size: few; j_call: TRBJ2-2; d_call: -; cdr3_aa: CSVLLADTGELFF; cdr3_nt: TGCAGCGTCTTGTTAGCGGACACCGGGGAGCTGTTTTTT
v_call: TRBV30; clone_size: -; j_call: TRBJ1-6; d_call: -; cdr3_aa: CAWSLTTRPLHF; cdr3_nt: TGTGCCTGGAGTCTTACGACTAGACCCCTCCACTTT
v_call: TRBV9; clone_size: -; j_call: TRBJ1-1; d_call: TRBD1; cdr3_aa: CASSLGQGVVAFF; cdr3_nt: TGTGCCAGCAGCTTAGGACAGGGTGTCGTTGCTTTCTTT
v_call: TRBV11-3; clone_size: -; j_call: TRBJ2-7; d_call: TRBD1; cdr3_aa: CATVNRDRGSVHEQYF; cdr3_nt: TGTGCCACCGTTAACCGGGACAGGGGGTCCGTCCACGAGCAGTACTTC
v_call: TRBV28; clone_size: -; j_call: TRBJ2-5; d_call: TRBD2; cdr3_aa: CASSFAGGEETQYF; cdr3_nt: TGTGCCAGCAGTTTCGCGGGGGGTGAGGAGACCCAGTACTTC
v_call: TRBV4-1; clone_size: -; j_call: TRBJ1-5; d_call: -; cdr3_aa: CASSQNRDSNQPQHF; cdr3_nt: TGCGCCAGCAGCCAAAACAGGGACAGCAATCAGCCCCAGCATTTT
v_call: TRBV19; clone_size: -; j_call: TRBJ2-1; d_call: TRBD1; cdr3_aa: CASSTRTGDYNEQFF; cdr3_nt: TGTGCCAGTAGTACACGGACAGGGGATTACAATGAGCAGTTCTTC
v_call: TRBV5-6; clone_size: -; j_call: TRBJ2-5; d_call: TRBD2; cdr3_aa: CASSLVKRGRLETQYF; cdr3_nt: TGTGCCAGCAGCTTGGTTAAGCGGGGGAGGTTAGAGACCCAGTACTTC
v_call: TRBV7-6; clone_size: -; j_call: TRBJ2-7; d_call: TRBD1; cdr3_aa: CASSAGQGYYEQYF; cdr3_nt: TGTGCCAGCAGCGCGGGACAGGGATACTACGAGCAGTACTTC
v_call: TRBV6-1; clone_size: -; j_call: TRBJ2-3; d_call: TRBD1; cdr3_aa: CASSMGQGAVDTQYF; cdr3_nt: TGTGCCAGCAGTATGGGACAGGGGGCCGTAGATACGCAGTATTTT
v_call: TRBV28; clone_size: -; j_call: TRBJ2-1; d_call: TRBD2; cdr3_aa: CASSLTSGGNEQFF; cdr3_nt: TGTGCCAGCAGTTTGACTAGCGGGGGCAATGAGCAGTTCTTC
v_call: TRBV2; clone_size: -; j_call: TRBJ2-3; d_call: TRBD1; cdr3_aa: CASSFWGGQGTDTQYF; cdr3_nt: TGTGCCAGCAGTTTTTGGGGTGGACAGGGCACAGATACGCAGTATTTT
v_call: TRBV6-1; clone_size: -; j_call: TRBJ2-7; d_call: -; cdr3_aa: CASSELREQYF; cdr3_nt: TGTGCCAGCAGTGAATTGAGGGAGCAGTACTTC
v_call: TRBV30; clone_size: -; j_call: TRBJ2-5; d_call: TRBD2; cdr3_aa: CAYSVSGSGTQYF; cdr3_nt: TGTGCCTACTCGGTTAGCGGGAGTGGGACCCAGTACTTC
v_call: TRBV30; clone_size: -; j_call: TRBJ2-1; d_call: TRBD2; cdr3_aa: CSAGGRNEQFF; cdr3_nt: TGTTCGGCGGGAGGGCGGAATGAGCAGTTCTTC
v_call: TRBV28; clone_size: -; j_call: TRBJ1-1; d_call: -; cdr3_aa: CASSFRTGIGEAFF; cdr3_nt: TGTGCCAGCAGTTTCCGAACAGGGATCGGTGAAGCTTTCTTT
v_call: TRBV19; clone_size: -; j_call: TRBJ1-4; d_call: -; cdr3_aa: CASSISQREKLFF; cdr3_nt: TGTGCCAGTAGTATTAGTCAGCGGGAAAAACTGTTTTTT
v_call: TRBV19; clone_size: -; j_call: TRBJ2-2; d_call: TRBD2; cdr3_aa: CASSKGLAGALTGELFF; cdr3_nt: TGTGCCAGTAGTAAGGGACTAGCGGGGGCCCTCACCGGGGAGCTGTTTTTT
v_call: TRBV4-3; clone_size: few; j_call: TRBJ2-1; d_call: TRBD1; cdr3_aa: CASSPRDRVYNEQFF; cdr3_nt: TGCGCCAGCAGCCCGCGGGACAGGGTTTACAATGAGCAGTTCTTC
v_call: TRBV7-9; clone_size: -; j_call: TRBJ2-1; d_call: TRBD2; cdr3_aa: CASSIGLAGLYEQFF; cdr3_nt: TGTGCCAGCAGCATAGGACTAGCGGGTTTGTATGAGCAGTTCTTC
v_call: TRBV7-9; clone_size: -; j_call: TRBJ2-4; d_call: TRBD1; cdr3_aa: CASSLATGGDYIQYF; cdr3_nt: TGTGCCAGCAGCTTAGCTACAGGGGGTGATTACATTCAGTACTTC
v_call: TRBV25-1; clone_size: -; j_call: TRBJ1-1; d_call: -; cdr3_aa: CASRKAGGNTEAFF; cdr3_nt: TGTGCCAGCAGGAAAGCGGGAGGGAACACTGAAGCTTTCTTT
v_call: TRBV28; clone_size: -; j_call: TRBJ2-3; d_call: TRBD1; cdr3_aa: CASSSQGISTDTQYF; cdr3_nt: TGTGCCAGCAGTTCACAGGGGATAAGCACAGATACGCAGTATTTT
v_call: TRBV7-9; clone_size: few; j_call: TRBJ2-1; d_call: TRBD2; cdr3_aa: CASSSDTGGRALEQFF; cdr3_nt: TGTGCCAGCAGCTCCGACACCGGCGGGAGGGCCCTTGAGCAGTTCTTC
v_call: TRBV6-5; clone_size: few; j_call: TRBJ1-2; d_call: -; cdr3_aa: CASSYTPHSLENGYTF; cdr3_nt: TGTGCCAGCAGTTATACCCCCCACAGTCTTGAAAATGGCTACACCTTC
v_call: TRBV5-4; clone_size: -; j_call: TRBJ1-3; d_call: TRBD1; cdr3_aa: CASSGQGDTGNTIYF; cdr3_nt: TGTGCCAGCAGCGGACAGGGGGACACTGGAAACACCATATATTTT
v_call: TRBV20-1; clone_size: few; j_call: TRBJ1-2; d_call: -; cdr3_aa: CSASRQDTF; cdr3_nt: TGCAGTGCTAGTCGGCAGGACACCTTC
v_call: TRBV9; clone_size: -; j_call: TRBJ1-5; d_call: -; cdr3_aa: CASSVEGVSNQPQHF; cdr3_nt: TGTGCCAGCAGCGTAGAAGGGGTCAGCAATCAGCCCCAGCATTTT